The clone carrying this TCR beta chain was seen repeatedly, ten times or more. Its antigen is as yet unknown. This sample was included in a study of early T cells in non-severe SARS-CoV-2 infection. In the study overall: Unsorted whole blood bulk RNA was sequenced, with unpaired chains.

Study conclusions and caveats: VDJdb matching, biased toward anti-spike CD8 responses, missed private and CD4 specificities.

Attached unique molecular identifiers marked individual cDNA molecules. TCRdb re-called the 5' RACE reads through MiXCR, storing one row per CDR3 protein. The sample contains some 57,000 distinct CDR3 sequences, approximately 5.6% of which appear only once. The V end was cut by 7 bases, the J end by 1 base, with 17 bases between. The germline V gene encodes CDR1 SGHKS and CDR2 YYEKEE (reference sequence). The CDR3 extends over 15 amino acids. V is TRBV5-5 and J is TRBJ2-5, with D maybe TRBD1 (5 bases). The sequencing input was whole blood. The TCR was taken from an adult who was a healthcare worker with PCR-confirmed SARS-CoV-2 infection or an uninfected control (not recorded which). CDR3 in DNA: TGTGCCAGCGGTCAATCAGGGTCAGCCCAAGAGACCCAGTACTTC. Protein sequence: CASGQSGSAQETQYF. The full variable domain, in which reference TRBV5-5 and TRBJ2-5 provide the parts outside the CDR3, is DAGVTQSPTHLIKTRGQQVTLRCSPISGHKSVSWYQQVLGQGPQFIFQYYEKEERGRGNFPDRFSARQFPNYSSELNVNALLLGDSALYLCASGQSGSAQETQYFGPGTRLLVL.